This TCR beta chain came from a study of T cell repertoires in cytomegalovirus infection. The CDR3 sequence is 15 residues long. In germline, CDR1 is LNHDA, CDR2 SQIVND (reference sequence). The V and J ends lost 2 bases and 6 bases respectively, with 14 bases between them. One entry per CDR3 protein, called by TCRdb with MiXCR from the reads. The table includes around 540,000 distinct CDR3 sequences, more than 30% detected once. This clonotype came up a few times. Its antigen remains unidentified. The source was cultured PBMCs, collected from culture after CMV antigen stimulation. The chain employs TRBV19 and TRBJ1-5; no firm D call. The source of this sequence is a human donor in good health (CMV status not recorded). Some clones in this sample may be carry-over from other donors' samples. In nucleotides, the CDR3 is TGTGCCAGTAGTATATACTCAGGCTCGGGTCAGCCCCAGCATTTT. Translating gives CASSIYSGSGQPQHF.